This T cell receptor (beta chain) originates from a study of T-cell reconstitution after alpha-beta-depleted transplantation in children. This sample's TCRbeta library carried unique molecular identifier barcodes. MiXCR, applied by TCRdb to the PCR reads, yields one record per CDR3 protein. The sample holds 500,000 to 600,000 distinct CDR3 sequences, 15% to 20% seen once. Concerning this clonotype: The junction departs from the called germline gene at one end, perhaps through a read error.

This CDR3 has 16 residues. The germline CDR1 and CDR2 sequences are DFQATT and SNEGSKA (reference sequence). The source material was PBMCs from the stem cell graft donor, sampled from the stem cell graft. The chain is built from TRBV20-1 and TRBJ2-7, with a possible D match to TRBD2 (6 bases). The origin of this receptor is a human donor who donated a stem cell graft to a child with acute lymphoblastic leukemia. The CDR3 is CCARDRVLAAFDEQYF. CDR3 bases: TGCTGTGCTAGAGATCGGGTTTTAGCGGCCTTCGACGAGCAGTACTTC.